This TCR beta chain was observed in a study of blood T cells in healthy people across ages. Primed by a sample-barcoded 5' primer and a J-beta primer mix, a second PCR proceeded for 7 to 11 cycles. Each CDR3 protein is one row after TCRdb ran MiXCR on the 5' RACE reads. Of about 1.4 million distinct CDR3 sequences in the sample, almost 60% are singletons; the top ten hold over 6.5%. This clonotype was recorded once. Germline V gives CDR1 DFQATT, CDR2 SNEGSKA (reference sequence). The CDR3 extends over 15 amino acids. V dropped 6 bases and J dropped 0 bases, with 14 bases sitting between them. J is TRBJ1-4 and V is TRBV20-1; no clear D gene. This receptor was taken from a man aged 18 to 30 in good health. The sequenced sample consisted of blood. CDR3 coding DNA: TGCAGTGCAACGGCCCTGGTTGCAACTAATGAAAAACTGTTTTTT. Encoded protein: CSATALVATNEKLFF.